Sequencing of this T cell receptor beta chain was carried out in a study of cytomegalovirus exposure and HLA in healthy donors. The PCR made use of 60 Vbeta and 13 Jbeta primers. Some clones are missing from TCRdb's copy, which holds only in-frame ones; the method was immunoSEQ multiplex PCR. The sample has about 130,000 clones; around four fifths are singletons. This CDR3 region has 15 residues. Germline V gene sequence: CDR1 MNHNY, CDR2 SVGAGI (reference sequence). The V and J ends lost 5 bases and 1 base respectively, with 15 bases between them. The sequencing input was PBMCs. V gene TRBV6-6 combines with J gene TRBJ2-7, with a possible D match to TRBD2 (5 bases). The clonotype originates from a woman between 35 and 50 years old in good health and CMV-seronegative. The CDR3 is CASSQTTGISYEQYF. For the CDR3, the DNA is TGTGCCAGCAGTCAAACAACCGGGATATCCTACGAGCAGTACTTC.